The 32 T cell receptor beta chains given below trace back to one sample, sequenced in a study of blood T cell repertoires in COVID-19. Libraries were prepared by immunoSEQ multiplex PCR; TCRdb keeps only in-frame clonotypes and omits some of them. The data contain about 62,000 clones, 75% to 90% of them seen just once; the ten biggest clones take up over 15%. Material: peripheral blood. These receptors were collected from a woman aged 55-69 years with COVID-19, enrolled during active disease.

The table lists this clone with a count of one. This chain links TRBV29-1 with TRBJ2-7; 8 bases are shared with TRBD2. The germline V gene has CDR1 SQVTM and CDR2 ANQGSEA. J gave up 6 bases and V 6 bases, and 10 bases lay outside the gene matches. The CDR3 runs 13 residues. CDR3 loop: CSVTSGAAGEQYF. The DNA of the CDR3 is TGCAGCGTCACTAGCGGAGCCGCCGGCGAGCAGTACTTC.

The chain couples TRBV5-6 to TRBJ2-2; possible D gene TRBD2, 5 bases. Germline assignment: CDR1 SGHDT and CDR2 YYEEEE. The CDR3 covers 13 residues. V was pared by 2 bases and J by 4 bases, with 6 bases between. This CDR3 is CASSFEGTGELFF. The CDR3 coding sequence is TGTGCCAGCAGCTTCGAGGGCACCGGGGAGCTGTTTTTT.

The chain recombines TRBV19 with TRBJ2-2, with a weak D call TRBD2 (5 bases). V was shortened by 11 bases and J by 7 bases, with 17 bases between the two germline ends. The germline gives CDR1 LNHDA, CDR2 SQIVND (reference sequence). The CDR3 consists of 13 residues. The CDR3 nucleotides read TGTGCCGGAGGCCCTAGTCTTGGCGGGGAGCTGTTTTTT. Protein sequence: CAGGPSLGGELFF.

V and J are TRBV5-4 and TRBJ2-1, with D uncertain. The CDR3 consists of 17 residues. Germline loops: CDR1 SGHNT, CDR2 YYREEE (reference sequence). V gave up 0 bases and J gave up 0 bases, with 13 bases separating them. CDR3 DNA sequence: TGTGCCAGCAGCTTGGGATTAGCCGCCAGCTCCTACAATGAGCAGTTCTTC. This gives the protein CASSLGLAASSYNEQFF.

The chain carries TRBV7-9 and TRBJ1-2; TRBD1 might be the D (5 bases). The germline V gene has CDR1 SEHNR and CDR2 FQNEAQ (reference sequence). The germline V and J ends were trimmed by 1 base and 8 bases, with 11 bases remaining between them. This CDR3 comprises 13 residues. The CDR3 spells CASSLVQGWGYTF. The CDR3 nucleotides read TGTGCCAGCAGCTTAGTCCAGGGCTGGGGCTACACCTTC.

J is TRBJ2-2 and V is TRBV29-1; 8 bases match TRBD1. Germline V gene sequence: CDR1 SQVTM, CDR2 ANQGSEA. V dropped 6 bases and J dropped 5; count of bases not matched to a gene: 5. The CDR3 length is 13 residues. CDR3 region: CSVGTGVTGELFF. DNA of the CDR3: TGCAGCGTCGGGACAGGCGTTACCGGGGAGCTGTTTTTT.

This chain links TRBV9 with TRBJ1-6; D gene unclear. CDR3 size: 16 residues. In germline, CDR1 is SGDLS, CDR2 YYNGEE. Trimming stripped 3 bases from V and 0 bases from J, with 10 bases between. This CDR3 is CASSASGSSYNSPLHF. For the CDR3, the DNA is TGTGCCAGCAGCGCCTCCGGGAGCTCCTATAATTCACCCCTCCACTTT.

The gene calls are TRBV4-3 and TRBJ1-6, with D perhaps TRBD1 (5 bases). Trimming shortened V by 0 bases and J by 9 bases, and 12 bases separated the two germline ends. Per the germline V gene, CDR1 is LGHNA and CDR2 is YSLEER. This CDR3 comprises 15 residues. The CDR3, as DNA: TGCGCCAGCAGCCAAGATGCAGGGATTGGTTCACCCCTCCACTTT. Its protein product is CASSQDAGIGSPLHF.

The chain combines TRBV19 with TRBJ1-1, with D possibly being TRBD1 (6 bases). CDR3 length: 16 residues. In germline, CDR1 is LNHDA, CDR2 SQIVND (reference sequence). The V gene lost 0 bases and the J gene lost 4 bases, with 15 bases spanning the gap. This chain's CDR3 is CASSIDSYRARTEAFF. The CDR3, as DNA: TGTGCCAGTAGTATAGATTCCTACAGGGCTCGCACTGAAGCTTTCTTT.

V is TRBV12-5 and J is TRBJ1-1; D not certain. Trimming took off 1 base at V and 0 bases at J, with 9 bases between the two ends. This CDR3 has 15 amino acids. Germline V gene sequence: CDR1 LGHNT, CDR2 FRNRAP. The CDR3 nucleotides are TGTGCTAGTGGTTTGGACGTTGGCATGAACACTGAAGCTTTCTTT. This gives the protein CASGLDVGMNTEAFF.

V usage is TRBV3-1 (or the pseudogene TRBV3-2) and J usage is TRBJ2-7, with a tentative D call TRBD2 (5 bases). The germline V and J ends were trimmed by 3 bases and 3 bases, with 15 bases remaining between them. The CDR3 loop spans 15 amino acids. The V gene's germline CDR1 is LGHDT and CDR2 YNNKEL (reference sequence). CDR3 sequence: CASSHGVQSDYEQYF. CDR3 coding DNA: TGTGCCAGCAGCCACGGGGTGCAAAGTGACTACGAGCAGTACTTC.

The CDR3 nucleotides read TGTGCCATCAGTGAGAGGGACAGTTATCAGCCCCAGCATTTT. Amino acid sequence: CAISERDSYQPQHF. The chain is built from TRBV10-3 and TRBJ1-5; TRBD1 matches at 7 bases. This CDR3 contains 14 residues. Germline V gene sequence: CDR1 ENHRY, CDR2 SYGVKD. V was pared by 2 bases and J by 5 bases, with 3 bases of the junction left unmatched.

The V gene is TRBV7-9, the J gene TRBJ1-4; TRBD1 might be the D (5 bases). This CDR3 is built from 15 residues. Trimming took off 1 base at V and 8 bases at J, with 14 bases between the two ends. Germline assignment: CDR1 SEHNR and CDR2 FQNEAQ (reference sequence). The CDR3 region has the DNA TGTGCCAGCAGCTTAGGGGGCGTGGTCGGCGAAAAACTGTTTTTT. It codes for CASSLGGVVGEKLFF.

This chain uses TRBV7-9 with TRBJ2-7, with D perhaps matching TRBD2 (5 bases). The CDR3 is made up of 13 amino acids. Per the germline V gene, CDR1 is SEHNR and CDR2 is FQNEAQ (reference sequence). With 5 bases removed from V and 5 bases from J, the gap between germline ends came to 13 bases. The CDR3 is CASSPRGPDEQYF. The CDR3 DNA is TGTGCCAGCAGCCCCCGGGGTCCCGACGAGCAGTACTTC.

J is TRBJ2-7 and V is TRBV9; 9 positions agree with TRBD2. The CDR3 has 17 residues. J was trimmed by 3 bases and V by 1 base; bases with no gene match: 11. Germline V lookup: CDR1 SGDLS, CDR2 YYNGEE. CDR3 region: CASSVTTGTSRYYEQYF. CDR3 DNA: TGTGCCAGCAGCGTAACCACCGGGACTAGCCGGTACTACGAGCAGTACTTC.

The rearrangement links TRBV4-3 to TRBJ2-6; a possible D gene is TRBD1 (6 bases). CDR3 size: 17 residues. The V and J ends lost 0 bases and 3 bases respectively, with 12 bases between them. In germline, CDR1 is LGHNA, CDR2 YSLEER. CDR3 nucleotide sequence: TGCGCCAGCAGCCAAGAAGGGGGAAGAAGTGGGGCCAACGTCCTGACTTTC. As protein: CASSQEGGRSGANVLTF.

The V gene is TRBV5-6, the J gene TRBJ2-7, with unresolved D. The CDR3 length is 12 residues. Trimming removed 1 base at V and 5 bases at J, with 7 bases between. The germline gives CDR1 SGHDT, CDR2 YYEEEE. The CDR3 sequence: CASSLSPNEQYF. The DNA of the CDR3 is TGTGCCAGCAGCTTGTCCCCTAACGAGCAGTACTTC.

This clone came up once. This chain uses TRBV2 with TRBJ2-1; D may be TRBD1 (6 bases). Germline V gene sequence: CDR1 SNHLY, CDR2 FYNNEI. The length of the CDR3 is 14 residues. V was cut by 4 bases and J by 6 bases, with 13 bases left in between. This CDR3 is CASSVISRGNEQFF. In DNA form, the CDR3 reads TGTGCCAGCAGTGTGATCAGCAGGGGCAATGAGCAGTTCTTC.

The chain recombines TRBV27 with TRBJ2-3; TRBD2 might be the D (6 bases). Per germline, CDR1 MNHEY and CDR2 SMNVEV (reference sequence). The V end was cut by 4 bases, the J end by 2 bases, with 13 bases between. This CDR3 is 15 amino acids long. The DNA for the CDR3 is TGTGCCAGCAGTTCTTACCGGGGGAACACAGATACGCAGTATTTT. Encoded protein: CASSSYRGNTDTQYF.

This clone has just one count. The chain recombines TRBV7-9 with TRBJ2-3; D might be TRBD1 (5 bases). The CDR3 contains 16 residues. The V end was cut by 5 bases, the J end by 6 bases, with 21 bases between. CDR1 is SEHNR and CDR2 is FQNEAQ in the germline V gene (reference sequence). The DNA for the CDR3 is TGTGCCAGCAGCCGTAAACGGGCAGGGCCGTTGGATACGCAGTATTTT. Encoded protein: CASSRKRAGPLDTQYF.

V gene TRBV6-5 combines with J gene TRBJ1-5; TRBD1 agrees at 7 bases. Germline assignment: CDR1 MNHEY and CDR2 SVGAGI. V trimming: 7 bases; J trimming: 5 bases; junction bases outside the gene matches: 8. This CDR3 has 14 residues. The CDR3 here is CASNPRQGHQPQHF. The CDR3 DNA follows: TGTGCCAGCAACCCGAGACAGGGCCATCAGCCCCAGCATTTT.

V is TRBV6-2 or TRBV6-3 and J is TRBJ2-1, with a tentative D call TRBD2 (6 bases). The CDR3 consists of 16 residues. Per germline, CDR1 MNHEY and CDR2 SVGEGT. V was shortened by 4 bases and J by 1 base, with 14 bases between the two germline ends. CDR3 sequence (DNA): TGTGCCAGCAGTTCTACGATAGCGGATTCCTACAATGAGCAGTTCTTC. Residues: CASSSTIADSYNEQFF.

This clone was picked up one time. The chain is built from TRBV2 and TRBJ1-2; 9 bases are a match to TRBD1. Per germline, CDR1 SNHLY and CDR2 FYNNEI. The CDR3 totals 17 residues. V shed 1 base and J 4 bases; nucleotides not matched to a gene: 10. CDR3 protein: CASSEVTGGTVIYGYTF. CDR3 coding DNA: TGTGCCAGCAGTGAAGTGACAGGGGGAACCGTTATCTATGGCTACACCTTC.

The chain recombines TRBV27 with TRBJ2-3; 7 nucleotides agree with TRBD2. With V trimmed by 6 bases and J by 2 bases, 11 bases remained unmatched. Germline CDR1 and CDR2: MNHEY and SMNVEV (reference sequence). The length of the CDR3 is 16 residues. CDR3 DNA sequence: TGTGCCAGCAGACTACGCCTAGCGGCAGCCACAGATACGCAGTATTTT. It translates to CASRLRLAAATDTQYF.

The CDR3 DNA is TGCGCCAGCAGCTTGGCTAGCGGGAAGGCAGAGACCCAGTACTTC. This gives the protein CASSLASGKAETQYF. The gene calls are TRBV5-1 and TRBJ2-5, with 9 nucleotides matching TRBD2. Germline-derived CDR1 and CDR2 are SGHRS and YFSETQ. There are 15 residues in the CDR3. V was clipped by 0 bases and J by 4 bases; unmatched bases: 4.

Sample share makes this clone medium-sized (0.01 to 0.1%). The chain uses TRBV4-2 and TRBJ1-2; D uncertain. The germline gives CDR1 LGHNA, CDR2 YNFKEQ. The V end lost 0 bases, the J end lost 0 bases, and 14 bases lay between the germline ends. This CDR3 spans 17 amino acids. CDR3 DNA sequence: TGTGCCAGCAGCCAAGATGGGAGTTTGCGGTCTAACTATGGCTACACCTTC. As protein: CASSQDGSLRSNYGYTF.

The chain is built from TRBV11-1 and TRBJ1-4; 8 nucleotides agree with TRBD1. The CDR3 totals 14 residues. V was clipped by 4 bases and J by 6 bases; unmatched bases: 4. CDR1 and CDR2 from the germline V gene are SGHAT and FQDESV (reference sequence). The CDR3 spells CASSSDRGHEKLFF. The CDR3 nucleotides are TGTGCCAGCAGCTCTGACAGGGGCCATGAAAAACTGTTTTTT.

This sequence joins TRBV5-1 and TRBJ1-6, with D possibly being TRBD1 (6 bases). This CDR3 is 15 amino acids long. The V and J ends lost 0 bases and 10 bases respectively, with 14 bases between them. The germline V gene encodes CDR1 SGHRS and CDR2 YFSETQ. CDR3 DNA sequence: TGCGCCAGCAGCTTGGCTTCTACAGGGATCTCACCCCTCCACTTT. Encoded protein: CASSLASTGISPLHF.

The V and J genes are TRBV7-3 and TRBJ1-2; weak D call: TRBD1 (5 bases). The germline V and J ends were trimmed by 3 bases and 5 bases, with 25 bases remaining between them. Germline V gene sequence: CDR1 SGHTA, CDR2 FQGTGA. The CDR3 sequence is 18 residues long. CDR3 coding DNA: TGTGCCAGCAGCTTTTGGGGGGAGGTCCCCAGAGGTCCGTATGGCTACACCTTC. This gives the protein CASSFWGEVPRGPYGYTF.

This clone was found a few times. The gene calls are TRBV7-9 and TRBJ1-4; D may be TRBD1 (6 bases). Trimming removed 4 bases from V and 5 bases from J, with 26 bases in between. CDR1 SEHNR and CDR2 FQNEAQ come from the germline V gene (reference sequence). There are 19 residues in the CDR3. CDR3: CASSSTRGGVRPPNEKLFF. The CDR3 region has the DNA TGTGCCAGCAGCTCAACCAGGGGAGGGGTAAGGCCCCCGAATGAAAAACTGTTTTTT.

The chain carries TRBV19 and TRBJ2-1, with 11 bases fitting TRBD2. V trimming: 9 bases; J trimming: 3 bases; junction bases outside the gene matches: 10. Germline V CDR1 and CDR2: LNHDA, SQIVND (reference sequence). The CDR3 contains 16 residues. CDR3 amino acids: CASGTSGTLGYNEQFF. The CDR3 nucleotides read TGTGCCAGCGGGACTAGCGGCACTCTGGGCTACAATGAGCAGTTCTTC.

The chain combines TRBV3-1 (or the pseudogene TRBV3-2) with TRBJ1-5; 8 positions agree with TRBD1. The CDR3 covers 15 residues. Germline loops: CDR1 LGHDT, CDR2 YNNKEL (reference sequence). Trimming at V came to 3 bases and at J to 2 bases, leaving 3 bases not matched to a gene. The CDR3 here is CASSQVTGGNQPQHF. In DNA form, the CDR3 reads TGTGCCAGCAGCCAGGTGACAGGGGGCAATCAGCCCCAGCATTTT.